The 26 T cell receptor beta chains in this list originate from one sample, sequenced in a study of blood T cell repertoires in COVID-19. The data were produced by immunoSEQ multiplex PCR, yet TCRdb's version contains in-frame clones alone and is incomplete. This sample has 150,000 to 200,000 clones; 88% occur once, and the top ten carry about 6.6%. Sequencing input: PBMCs or T cells enriched from blood (not recorded which). The receptors here all came from a woman aged 45-65 years who had recovered from COVID-19.

This chain uses TRBV3-1 (or the pseudogene TRBV3-2) with TRBJ2-3; TRBD2 aligns across 9 bases. This CDR3 spans 15 amino acids. V was clipped by 2 bases and J by 4 bases; unmatched bases: 4. Germline V CDR1 and CDR2: LGHDT, YNNKEL (reference sequence). The CDR3 region has the DNA TGTGCCAGCAGCCAACAAGCGGGGGGAGCAGATACGCAGTATTTT. Residues: CASSQQAGGADTQYF.

The V and J genes are TRBV7-8 and TRBJ2-7; a possible D gene is TRBD2 (6 bases). V lost 5 bases to trimming and J lost 2 bases, with 13 bases between them. CDR1 is SGHVS, CDR2 FQNEAQ, per germline. This CDR3 has 14 amino acids. CDR3 coding DNA: TGTGCCAGCAGCACCCGGGGAGGCCCCTACGAGCAGTACTTC. This gives the protein CASSTRGGPYEQYF.

The rearrangement links TRBV2 to TRBJ1-2; tentative D call: TRBD1 (6 bases). Germline loops: CDR1 SNHLY, CDR2 FYNNEI. The germline V and J ends were trimmed by 10 bases and 0 bases, with 12 bases remaining between them. The length of the CDR3 is 13 residues. CDR3 loop: CATPRGSNYGYTF. CDR3 in DNA: TGTGCCACCCCGAGGGGGTCTAACTATGGCTACACCTTC.

The gene calls are TRBV4-3 and TRBJ2-5, with D unclear. Trimming took off 0 bases at V and 4 bases at J, with 6 bases between the two ends. Germline CDR1 LGHNA, CDR2 YSLEER. The CDR3 totals 13 residues. The chain's CDR3 is CASSQEPGETQYF. CDR3 DNA sequence: TGCGCCAGCAGCCAAGAACCGGGAGAGACCCAGTACTTC.

The rearrangement uses TRBV2 and TRBJ1-6; 7 nucleotides agree with TRBD1. This CDR3 has 14 amino acids. The germline V gene encodes CDR1 SNHLY and CDR2 FYNNEI. Germline trimming cut 6 bases from V and 5 bases from J; bases unmatched to any gene: 4. As DNA, the CDR3 is TGTGCCAGCAGAGCCGGGACAGATAATTCACCCCTCCACTTT. It translates to CASRAGTDNSPLHF.

The chain combines TRBV24-1 with TRBJ1-2, with 7 bases fitting TRBD1. Germline trimming cut 3 bases from V and 7 bases from J; bases unmatched to any gene: 4. This CDR3 has 13 residues. The germline CDR1 and CDR2 sequences are KGHDR and SFDVKD. CDR3 DNA: TGTGCCACCAGTGATCCCAGGGGGTTTGGCTACACCTTC. This gives the protein CATSDPRGFGYTF.

The chain combines TRBV7-2 with TRBJ2-5; the D gene is possibly TRBD2 (5 bases). V lost 5 bases and J lost 5, with 12 bases in between. Per the germline V gene, CDR1 is SGHTA and CDR2 is FQGNSA. The CDR3 has 13 amino acids. The CDR3 loop is CASSQTAGETQYF. The CDR3 nucleotides are TGTGCCAGCAGCCAAACTGCGGGTGAGACCCAGTACTTC.

The rearrangement links TRBV21-1 to TRBJ1-3. TRBV21-1 is designated a pseudogene. The CDR3 sequence is 17 residues long. The DNA for the CDR3 is TGTGCCAGCAGCAAAGAAAAAGGGCGGGGCTCTGGAAACACCATATATTTT. Protein sequence: CASSKEKGRGSGNTIYF.

The chain links TRBV15 to TRBJ1-3; 7 bases agree with TRBD1. Losses at the gene ends were 5 bases for V and 3 bases for J; bases not matched to a gene: 13. Per germline, CDR1 LNHNV and CDR2 YYDKDF (reference sequence). This CDR3 has 17 residues. The CDR3 spells CATSGQSGTVYGNTIYF. The DNA for the CDR3 is TGTGCCACCAGCGGACAATCCGGGACAGTTTATGGAAACACCATATATTTT.

J is TRBJ2-3 and V is TRBV5-6; possible D gene TRBD2, 7 bases. Trimming left V 3 bases short and J 5 bases short, with 16 bases between. Germline values: CDR1 SGHDT, CDR2 YYEEEE. The CDR3 consists of 15 residues. The CDR3 nucleotides are TGTGCCAGCAGCTCCCGAGGGGGAGGGAAAGATACGCAGTATTTT. The encoded protein is CASSSRGGGKDTQYF.

CDR3 DNA: TGCGCCAGCAGCCAGAGTTCTGCCTACAATGAGCAGTTCTTC. Translating gives CASSQSSAYNEQFF. The V gene is TRBV4-3, the J gene TRBJ2-1; D ambiguous. CDR3 length: 14 residues. The germline V gene encodes CDR1 LGHNA and CDR2 YSLEER. Deletions cut 3 bases from V and 2 bases from J, with 8 bases between.

This chain connects TRBV5-1 to TRBJ2-7; D is undetermined. The germline V gene has CDR1 SGHRS and CDR2 YFSETQ. The V gene lost 0 bases and the J gene lost 0 bases, with 7 bases spanning the gap. CDR3 length: 14 residues. CDR3: CASSLVESSYEQYF. CDR3 nucleotides: TGCGCCAGCAGCTTGGTCGAGAGCTCCTACGAGCAGTACTTC.

The chain is built from TRBV12-3 or TRBV12-4 and TRBJ2-7, with D possibly matching TRBD1 (6 bases). V was clipped by 4 bases and J by 6 bases, with 7 bases between them. The CDR3 loop spans 11 amino acids. CDR3 protein: CASSSRGEQYF. The CDR3 nucleotides are TGTGCCAGCAGTTCCAGGGGCGAGCAGTACTTC.

V is TRBV12-3 or TRBV12-4 and J is TRBJ2-1, with unresolved D. V was clipped by 8 bases and J by 2 bases, with 10 bases between them. This CDR3 is 13 amino acids long. The CDR3 bases are TGTGCCAGCGGCGGCCGGGCCTACAATGAGCAGTTCTTC. Residues: CASGGRAYNEQFF.

The chain carries TRBV3-1 (or the pseudogene TRBV3-2) and TRBJ2-7; maybe TRBD1 (5 bases). The CDR3 is made up of 13 amino acids. Between the trimmed V and J ends, which lost 3 bases and 0 bases, there was a span of 6 bases. Germline V gene sequence: CDR1 LGHDT, CDR2 YNNKEL (reference sequence). The CDR3 protein is CASSHRASYEQYF. CDR3 nucleotide sequence: TGTGCCAGCAGCCACAGGGCCTCCTACGAGCAGTACTTC.

The chain is built from TRBV29-1 and TRBJ2-7; 8 bases line up with TRBD1. The germline CDR1 and CDR2 sequences are SQVTM and ANQGSEA. This CDR3 comprises 13 residues. With V trimmed by 4 bases and J by 3 bases, 5 bases remained unmatched. CDR3 residues: CSVVGQGNYEQYF. In nucleotides, the CDR3 is TGCAGCGTTGTCGGACAGGGAAACTACGAGCAGTACTTC.

The chain uses TRBV2 and TRBJ1-1; 9 bases fit TRBD1. The junction had 5 bases not matched to a gene; V was cut back by 5 bases and J by 1 base. CDR3 length: 15 amino acids. Germline V gene data show CDR1 as SNHLY and CDR2 as FYNNEI. The CDR3 here is CASSRQGGPNTEAFF. DNA for the CDR3: TGTGCCAGCAGTCGACAGGGGGGGCCGAACACTGAAGCTTTCTTT.

This chain connects TRBV10-3 to TRBJ2-1, with 8 bases lining up with TRBD2. V was clipped by 6 bases and J by 8 bases; unmatched bases: 6. There are 13 residues in the CDR3. The germline V gene has CDR1 ENHRY and CDR2 SYGVKD. The chain's CDR3 is CAISPLAVDEQFF. For the CDR3, the DNA is TGTGCCATCAGCCCACTAGCGGTGGATGAGCAGTTCTTC.

This clone was observed once. The chain uses TRBV5-4 and TRBJ1-4, with D possibly being TRBD1 (5 bases). V lost 4 bases, J lost 7 bases, and 20 bases lay in between. The CDR3 covers 16 residues. Germline V gene data show CDR1 as SGHNT and CDR2 as YYREEE (reference sequence). CDR3 DNA sequence: TGTGCCAGCAGCCAGGGCCGAGTGGGACTCCTTGAAAAACTGTTTTTT. It codes for CASSQGRVGLLEKLFF.

The V call is TRBV6-5, the J call TRBJ2-3; 7 positions match TRBD1. J lost 8 bases, V lost 8 bases, and 13 bases had no gene match. Germline lookup yields CDR1 MNHEY and CDR2 SVGAGI. The CDR3 contains 14 residues. The CDR3 spells CASVSRGGQGTQYF. The CDR3 bases are TGTGCCAGCGTCTCCCGAGGGGGCCAGGGTACGCAGTATTTT.

The V and J genes are TRBV11-2 and TRBJ2-1; TRBD2 matches at 7 bases. This CDR3 contains 17 residues. The J segment lost 2 bases and the V segment lost 5 bases, leaving 12 bases of the junction unmatched. Germline V lookup: CDR1 SGHAT, CDR2 FQNNGV. The CDR3 spells CASSLAPRGGAYNEQFF. The CDR3 DNA is TGTGCCAGCAGCCTAGCGCCACGCGGGGGAGCCTACAATGAGCAGTTCTTC.

This clone turned up a few times. V is TRBV7-6 and J is TRBJ1-3, with D possibly TRBD1 on 5 matching bases. The V end lost 1 base, the J end lost 0 bases, and 10 bases lay between the germline ends. The V gene's germline CDR1 is SGHVS and CDR2 FNYEAQ. This CDR3 is built from 16 residues. CDR3 residues: CASSLGGGFSGNTIYF. CDR3 nucleotide sequence: TGTGCCAGCAGCTTAGGGGGGGGATTCTCTGGAAACACCATATATTTT.

V is TRBV9 and J is TRBJ2-3, with D perhaps TRBD2 (5 bases). This CDR3 has 16 residues. Trimming pared 4 bases from V and 0 bases from J, leaving 15 bases between. CDR1 is SGDLS and CDR2 is YYNGEE in the germline V gene. The DNA for the CDR3 is TGTGCCAGCAGCCAACTAGGGTTACCTAGCACAGATACGCAGTATTTT. Translating gives CASSQLGLPSTDTQYF.

CDR3 residues: CASSNPQGANEKLFF. In nucleotides, the CDR3 is TGTGCCAGTAGTAACCCTCAGGGCGCTAATGAAAAACTGTTTTTT. This chain uses TRBV19 with TRBJ1-4; TRBD1 might be the D (5 bases). V shed 4 bases and J shed 3 bases, with 12 bases lying between them. Per the germline V gene, CDR1 is LNHDA and CDR2 is SQIVND (reference sequence). The CDR3 spans 15 residues.

The gene calls are TRBV7-9 and TRBJ1-6; unclear D gene. V lost 3 bases, J lost 7 bases, and 13 bases lay in between. The CDR3 has 15 amino acids. CDR1 SEHNR and CDR2 FQNEAQ come from the germline V gene (reference sequence). The CDR3 DNA is TGTGCCAGCAGCTTCCCAGGCCCCCTAAATTCACCCCTCCACTTT. The encoded protein is CASSFPGPLNSPLHF.

The chain joins TRBV19 to TRBJ1-2; D might be TRBD1 (5 bases). This CDR3 has 13 amino acids. The germline gives CDR1 LNHDA, CDR2 SQIVND (reference sequence). V gave up 2 bases and J gave up 8 bases, with 12 bases separating them. The CDR3 region is CASSIQGLGGYTF. CDR3 bases: TGTGCCAGTAGTATACAGGGATTGGGAGGCTACACCTTC.